Presented here are 18 T cell receptor beta chains from one specimen sequenced in a study of T cell responses to AZD1222 COVID-19 vaccine. Measured with immunoSEQ multiplex PCR; TCRdb has only the in-frame clones, and not every one. Counted here are 84,000 or so clones, 91% occurring once; the ten biggest clones make up 4% to 6%. The material sequenced was peripheral blood, taken on day 0 of MenACWY control vaccination. Receptors originate from an adult in good health.

The chain combines TRBV29-1 with TRBJ1-2; 11 nucleotides line up with TRBD1. Looked up from germline, CDR1 is SQVTM and CDR2 is ANQGSEA. With 6 bases clipped from V and 4 bases from J, the junction kept 4 bases outside the gene matches. The length of the CDR3 is 13 residues. The CDR3 spells CSVGTGGIYGYTF. The CDR3, as DNA: TGCAGCGTAGGGACAGGGGGAATCTATGGCTACACCTTC.

This clone was counted a few times. The same CDR3 can be traced to other DNA sequences in this sample. This chain uses TRBV6-5 with TRBJ1-1, with 7 bases identical to TRBD1. The CDR3 is 12 amino acids. Germline V gene sequence: CDR1 MNHEY, CDR2 SVGAGI. The V and J ends lost 8 bases and 0 bases, in that order; junction bases with no gene match: 0. CDR3 coding DNA: TGTGCCAGCCAGGGGGTGAACACTGAAGCTTTCTTT. Amino acids: CASQGVNTEAFF.

The chain employs TRBV18 and TRBJ2-1; 10 bases are shared with TRBD2. Trimming at V came to 5 bases and at J to 6 bases, leaving 7 bases not matched to a gene. Germline CDR1 KGHSH, CDR2 LQKENI. This CDR3 is 15 amino acids long. The CDR3 here is CASSTPSGGGNEQFF. CDR3 in DNA: TGTGCCAGCTCAACTCCTAGCGGGGGTGGCAATGAGCAGTTCTTC.

The rearrangement links TRBV3-1 (or the pseudogene TRBV3-2) to TRBJ2-7, with 7 nucleotides matching TRBD1. The CDR3 runs to 13 residues. Per germline, CDR1 LGHDT and CDR2 YNNKEL (reference sequence). Germline trimming cut 2 bases from V and 6 bases from J; bases unmatched to any gene: 4. The CDR3 sequence: CASSQSYRGEQYF. In DNA, the CDR3 is TGTGCCAGCAGCCAATCCTACAGGGGCGAGCAGTACTTC.

The chain employs TRBV4-1 and TRBJ1-6; no firm D call. Germline V gene data show CDR1 as MGHRA and CDR2 as YSYEKL. The V and J ends lost 0 bases and 10 bases respectively, with 16 bases between them. The length of the CDR3 is 16 residues. Here the CDR3 reads CASSQEADPGGSPLHF. The DNA for the CDR3 is TGCGCCAGCAGCCAAGAAGCGGACCCGGGAGGCTCACCCCTCCACTTT.

The rearrangement joins TRBV9 to TRBJ2-3; D assignment may be TRBD1 or TRBD2 (5 bases each). V lost 7 bases, J lost 5 bases, and 17 bases lay in between. The CDR3 sequence is 14 residues long. In germline, CDR1 is SGDLS, CDR2 YYNGEE. The CDR3, as DNA: TGTGCCAGCTCCGGTGGGGCCGGGGAAGATACGCAGTATTTT. Protein product: CASSGGAGEDTQYF.

The chain couples TRBV6-5 to TRBJ2-5; TRBD2 matches 8 bases. The CDR3 length is 14 residues. J gave up 5 bases and V 8 bases, and 10 bases lay outside the gene matches. Germline CDR1 MNHEY, CDR2 SVGAGI. The CDR3 protein is CASSQAGVRETQYF. The DNA of the CDR3 is TGTGCCAGCTCTCAAGCGGGAGTTAGGGAGACCCAGTACTTC.

This clone came up a few times. This chain links TRBV11-2 with TRBJ2-7; D is undetermined. Trimming left V 5 bases short and J 3 bases short, with 5 bases between. The germline CDR1 and CDR2 sequences are SGHAT and FQNNGV. The CDR3 is 11 amino acids. CDR3 coding DNA: TGTGCCAGCAGCCTTCACTACGAGCAGTACTTC. This encodes CASSLHYEQYF.

The rearrangement links TRBV7-2 to TRBJ1-6; no definite D call. The germline gives CDR1 SGHTA, CDR2 FQGNSA. The CDR3 sequence is 14 residues long. V lost 6 bases, J lost 10 bases, and 16 bases lay in between. The CDR3 loop reads CASSLQNYGSPLHF. CDR3 nucleotides: TGTGCCAGCAGTCTCCAGAACTATGGGTCACCCCTCCACTTT.

V and J are TRBV19 and TRBJ1-5; no firm D call. This CDR3 contains 14 residues. Deletions cut 4 bases from V and 2 bases from J, with 9 bases between. Germline CDR1 and CDR2: LNHDA and SQIVND (reference sequence). The CDR3: CASSRSQGNQPQHF. DNA of the CDR3: TGTGCCAGTAGTAGGTCGCAGGGCAATCAGCCCCAGCATTTT.

The rearrangement links TRBV12-3 or TRBV12-4 to TRBJ2-1; TRBD1 is a possible D gene (6 bases). Trimming took 5 bases from V and 6 from J, leaving 11 bases between them. The CDR3 has 13 amino acids. The CDR3 loop reads CASSLTTGNEQFF. In DNA, the CDR3 is TGTGCCAGCAGTCTAACGACAGGCAATGAGCAGTTCTTC.

The rearrangement uses TRBV7-2 and TRBJ2-7; TRBD2 aligns across 13 bases. The CDR3 totals 14 residues. Germline lookup yields CDR1 SGHTA and CDR2 FQGNSA. V was clipped by 5 bases and J by 2 bases; unmatched bases: 0. CDR3 protein: CASSTSGGAYEQYF. DNA of the CDR3: TGTGCCAGCAGCACTAGCGGGGGGGCCTACGAGCAGTACTTC.

The chain uses TRBV5-5 and TRBJ1-5; D unclear. The CDR3 is 13 amino acids. V was shortened by 2 bases and J by 2 bases, with 5 bases between the two germline ends. CDR1 is SGHKS, CDR2 YYEKEE, per germline (reference sequence). The CDR3 spells CASSFLGNQPQHF. The CDR3 DNA sequence: TGTGCCAGCAGCTTCCTGGGCAATCAGCCCCAGCATTTT.

A single count supports this clone. The J gene is TRBJ2-3, the V gene TRBV18, with D tentatively TRBD1 (5 bases). Trimming shortened V by 2 bases and J by 3 bases, and 6 bases separated the two germline ends. The CDR3 contains 13 residues. CDR1 is KGHSH and CDR2 is LQKENI in the germline V gene. CDR3 sequence (DNA): TGTGCCAGCTCACCAGCAGGGACAGATACGCAGTATTTT. It translates to CASSPAGTDTQYF.

This chain uses TRBV5-1 with TRBJ2-2; D remains unclear. This CDR3 comprises 15 residues. Germline V gene sequence: CDR1 SGHRS, CDR2 YFSETQ. Trimming stripped 5 bases from V and 6 bases from J, with 17 bases between. The CDR3 protein is CASRTGWVSSGELFF. The CDR3 DNA is TGCGCCAGCAGAACTGGCTGGGTGAGCTCCGGGGAGCTGTTTTTT.

This chain connects TRBV7-2 to TRBJ2-4; perhaps D is TRBD1 or TRBD2 (7 bases each). The V end was cut by 1 base, the J end by 0 bases, with 19 bases between. This CDR3 is built from 19 residues. CDR1 and CDR2 from the germline V gene are SGHTA and FQGNSA. The CDR3 region is CASSLVGLGRGRAKNIQYF. CDR3 coding DNA: TGTGCCAGCAGCTTAGTGGGGCTAGGGAGGGGGCGAGCCAAAAACATTCAGTACTTC.

The rearrangement uses TRBV7-9 and TRBJ2-3; D remains ambiguous. The CDR3 runs 14 residues. Trimming shortened V by 1 base and J by 5 bases, and 10 bases separated the two germline ends. Germline V lookup: CDR1 SEHNR, CDR2 FQNEAQ (reference sequence). The CDR3 coding sequence is TGTGCCAGCAGCTTAGGTAGAAGGGAAGATACGCAGTATTTT. It yields the protein CASSLGRREDTQYF.

V is TRBV7-9 and J is TRBJ2-1; weak D call: TRBD2 (5 bases). The V end lost 6 bases, the J end lost 9 bases, and 18 bases lay between the germline ends. This CDR3 is 14 amino acids long. Germline lookup yields CDR1 SEHNR and CDR2 FQNEAQ (reference sequence). The CDR3 DNA reads TGTGCCAGCAGTCAAACCGTAGGCGGAGGTGAGCAGTTCTTC. This translates into CASSQTVGGGEQFF.